The 10 T cell receptor beta chains below all came from one sample that was sequenced in a study of T-cell memory formation after mild COVID-19. TCRdb ran MiXCR on the 5' RACE reads and lists one entry per CDR3 protein. The sample lists around 530,000 distinct CDR3 sequences; less than 25% were seen once. Sequences were obtained from PBMCs or a T cell subset sorted from them (not recorded which). The receptors stem from an adult woman who had mild COVID-19 (a few samples of this study predate the infection). Cell type and time point are not known.

V gene TRBV18 combines with J gene TRBJ2-1, with D tentatively TRBD1 or TRBD2 (6 bases each). The CDR3 extends over 15 amino acids. The germline V gene encodes CDR1 KGHSH and CDR2 LQKENI. V was trimmed by 0 bases and J by 3 bases, leaving 9 bases between them. The CDR3 region has the DNA TGTGCCAGCTCACCACCGGGGGGCGTCTACAATGAGCAGTTCTTC. This encodes CASSPPGGVYNEQFF.

The chain combines TRBV7-6 with TRBJ2-1; no clear D. Germline V gene lookup returns CDR1 SGHVS and CDR2 FNYEAQ. This CDR3 region has 16 residues. Trimming stripped 2 bases from V and 8 bases from J, with 19 bases between. Here the CDR3 reads CASSLLPSSVPHEQFF. For the CDR3, the DNA is TGTGCCAGCAGCTTACTCCCCTCGTCGGTCCCCCATGAGCAGTTCTTC.

This clonotype was seen a single time. This chain joins TRBV4-2 and TRBJ2-1; 12 bases map to TRBD2. CDR3 length: 16 residues. Per germline, CDR1 LGHNA and CDR2 YNFKEQ. V shed 0 bases and J 7 bases; nucleotides not matched to a gene: 4. CDR3 bases: TGTGCCAGCAGCCAAGATCTAGCGGGGGGGACAAATGAGCAGTTCTTC. Amino acid sequence: CASSQDLAGGTNEQFF.

The rearrangement links TRBV13 to TRBJ2-1, with 7 bases aligning to TRBD2. Per germline, CDR1 PRHDT and CDR2 FYEKMQ (reference sequence). The CDR3 totals 15 residues. The V gene end was trimmed by 2 bases and the J gene end by 7 bases; junction bases not matched to a gene: 8. The CDR3 is CASSLWAGAGNEQFF. In DNA, the CDR3 is TGTGCCAGCAGCTTATGGGCGGGAGCAGGGAATGAGCAGTTCTTC.

The chain recombines TRBV25-1 with TRBJ2-5, with unresolved D. In germline, CDR1 is MGHDK, CDR2 SYGVNS. The CDR3 consists of 12 residues. The V and J ends lost 1 base and 5 bases respectively, with 5 bases between them. The CDR3 DNA is TGTGCCAGCAGTGAATTGGGCGAGACCCAGTACTTC. Encoded protein: CASSELGETQYF.

CDR3 nucleotide sequence: TGTGCCAGTAGTATAGCCGGTAGTGCAGTTTCGTACAATGAGCAGTTCTTC. This gives the protein CASSIAGSAVSYNEQFF. The J gene is TRBJ2-1, the V gene TRBV19; D is undetermined. The CDR3 spans 17 residues. CDR1 LNHDA and CDR2 SQIVND come from the germline V gene (reference sequence). V was clipped by 1 base and J by 4 bases, with 17 bases between them.

There are many counts of this clonotype. The chain combines TRBV4-1 with TRBJ2-5; D tentatively reads TRBD1 or TRBD2 (5 bases each). This CDR3 is 16 amino acids long. Trimming removed 0 bases from V and 5 bases from J, with 16 bases in between. CDR1 and CDR2 (germline): MGHRA, YSYEKL. CDR3 sequence (DNA): TGCGCCAGCAGCCAAGATTGGCCGGGGACCTGGGAGACCCAGTACTTC. It translates to CASSQDWPGTWETQYF.

This clonotype was detected a few times. V usage is TRBV27 and J usage is TRBJ2-2; either TRBD1 or TRBD2 may fit D (5 bases each). V was pared by 2 bases and J by 7 bases, with 14 bases between. CDR1 is MNHEY and CDR2 is SMNVEV in the germline V gene (reference sequence). The CDR3 is 15 amino acids. The CDR3 protein is CASSLGGLVSGELFF. CDR3 bases: TGTGCCAGCAGTTTAGGGGGTCTCGTTAGCGGGGAGCTGTTTTTT.

This clonotype was detected ten times or more. The gene calls are TRBV7-9 and TRBJ2-1, with 9 bases aligning to TRBD2. Germline values: CDR1 SEHNR, CDR2 FQNEAQ (reference sequence). V was pared by 9 bases and J by 6 bases, with 12 bases of the junction left unmatched. The CDR3 totals 15 residues. The CDR3 loop is CASLSPGLASNEQFF. For the CDR3, the DNA is TGTGCCAGTCTCTCGCCGGGACTAGCTTCCAATGAGCAGTTCTTC.

In its sample, this clonotype was seen many times. The chain is built from TRBV7-2 and TRBJ1-3, with unresolved D. The CDR3 loop spans 14 amino acids. Germline V gene sequence: CDR1 SGHTA, CDR2 FQGNSA. The V end was cut by 2 bases, the J end by 6 bases, with 11 bases between. The CDR3 protein is CASSLRGSQNTIYF. The CDR3 DNA is TGTGCCAGCAGCTTACGAGGGTCTCAAAACACCATATATTTT.